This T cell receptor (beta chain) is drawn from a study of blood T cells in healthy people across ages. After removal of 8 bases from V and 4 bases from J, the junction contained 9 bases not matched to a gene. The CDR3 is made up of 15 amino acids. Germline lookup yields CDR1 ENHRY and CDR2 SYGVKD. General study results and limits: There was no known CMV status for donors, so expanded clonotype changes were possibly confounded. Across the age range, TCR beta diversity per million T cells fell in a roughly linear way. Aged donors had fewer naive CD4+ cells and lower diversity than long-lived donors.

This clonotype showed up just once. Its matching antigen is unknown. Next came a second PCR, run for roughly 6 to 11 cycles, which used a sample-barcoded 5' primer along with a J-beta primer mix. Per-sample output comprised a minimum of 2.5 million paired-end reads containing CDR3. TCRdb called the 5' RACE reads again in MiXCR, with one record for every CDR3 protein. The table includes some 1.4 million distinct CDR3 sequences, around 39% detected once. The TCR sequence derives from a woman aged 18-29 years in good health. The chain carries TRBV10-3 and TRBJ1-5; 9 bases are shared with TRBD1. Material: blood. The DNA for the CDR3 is TGTGCCATCCGCGGTGGGACAGGGTCAAATCAGCCCCAGCATTTT. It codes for CAIRGGTGSNQPQHF.